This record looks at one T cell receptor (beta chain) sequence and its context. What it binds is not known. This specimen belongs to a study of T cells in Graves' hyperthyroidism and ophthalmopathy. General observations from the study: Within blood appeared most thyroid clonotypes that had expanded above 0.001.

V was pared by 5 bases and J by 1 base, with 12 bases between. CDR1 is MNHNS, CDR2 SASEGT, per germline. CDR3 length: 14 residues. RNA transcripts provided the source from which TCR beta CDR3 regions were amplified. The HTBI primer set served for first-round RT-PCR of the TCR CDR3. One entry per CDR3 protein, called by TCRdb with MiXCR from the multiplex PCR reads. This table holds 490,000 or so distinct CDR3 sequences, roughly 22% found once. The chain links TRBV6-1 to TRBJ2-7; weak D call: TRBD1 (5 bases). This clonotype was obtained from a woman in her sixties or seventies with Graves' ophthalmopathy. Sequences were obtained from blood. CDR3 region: CASSPDSTSYEQYF. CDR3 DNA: TGTGCCAGCAGTCCCGACAGTACGTCCTACGAGCAGTACTTC.